Listed below are T cell receptor beta chains from one sample, sequenced in a study of blood T cell repertoires in COVID-19. Only in-frame clones appear in the TCRdb table, and some are missing; sequencing was by immunoSEQ multiplex PCR. The table has roughly 120,000 clones, roughly four fifths seen once. The sample taken for sequencing was peripheral blood. The receptors derive from a human donor in a cohort sampled during active COVID-19. CDR3s include the opening cysteine and the closing phenylalanine or tryptophan. The order of the fields is V gene, CDR3 length, J gene, CDR3 protein.

TRBV11-2	14	TRBJ1-2	CASSPGTGGGCYTF
TRBV5-6	13	TRBJ1-1	CASRIIPSTEAFF
TRBV5-1	11	TRBJ1-2	CASSNARGYTF
TRBV6-5	12	TRBJ1-6	CASSGTDSPLHF
TRBV6-6	14	TRBJ1-5	CASSYRQVDQPQHF
TRBV3-1/TRBV3-2	14	TRBJ2-3	CASSPLASTDTQYF
TRBV5-4	18	TRBJ2-1	CASSLESSGVSSYNEQFF
TRBV27	14	TRBJ1-5	CASSLSYSNQPQHF
TRBV12-5	17	TRBJ2-6	CASGLVLGGSGANVLTF
TRBV7-8	13	TRBJ1-4	CASSLGTAGKLFF
TRBV18	15	TRBJ2-1	CASTGLAGSNNEQFF
TRBV13	16	TRBJ1-2	CASSPGGKQRDYGYTF
TRBV2	15	TRBJ1-1	CASSIRDRGWTEAFF
TRBV18	14	TRBJ1-1	CASSQRGVETEAFF
TRBV18	14	TRBJ2-5	CASSPYGGAETQYF
TRBV15	16	TRBJ2-3	CATSRDRVAGADTQYF
TRBV3-1/TRBV3-2	16	TRBJ2-1	CASSPQERGANNEQFF
TRBV10-1	15	TRBJ2-1	CARAGRGPSYNEQFF
TRBV28	15	TRBJ2-5	CASSSPGQGQETQYF
TRBV5-1	14	TRBJ2-2	CASSSDSYTGELFF
TRBV7-2	16	TRBJ2-3	CASSLRLAGVSDTQYF
TRBV2	15	TRBJ1-2	CASSSTGQGVNGYTF
TRBV24-1	16	TRBJ2-2	CATSESGTGNTGELFF
TRBV9	17	TRBJ1-4	CASSAVGTGKTNEKLFF
TRBV5-1	15	TRBJ2-7	CASSSGTGQTYEQYF
TRBV11-2	15	TRBJ2-1	CASSHSSGDNNEQFF
TRBV5-6	14	TRBJ2-7	CASSLELAGGEQYF
TRBV6-5	15	TRBJ1-2	CASTPEGGAHYGYTF
TRBV3-1/TRBV3-2	17	TRBJ1-6	CASSQDKGTGRNSPLHF
TRBV4-1	16	TRBJ2-1	CASSLAVAYSYNEQFF
TRBV7-2	14	TRBJ2-3	CASRLAGGTDTQYF
TRBV19	16	TRBJ1-1	CASSVQGAIMNTEAFF
TRBV7-2	16	TRBJ1-1	CASSLGRQGGNTEAFF
TRBV5-8	15	TRBJ2-3	CASSTGTGVGDTQYF
TRBV2	13	TRBJ1-6	CAGHQGYNSPLHF
TRBV24-1	16	TRBJ2-3	CATSANSGGRTDTQYF
TRBV6-6	14	TRBJ2-7	CASRPGTGSYEQYF
TRBV6-1	16	TRBJ2-3	CASSELGLAVTDTQYF
TRBV7-2	15	TRBJ2-3	CASSSTGSSTDTQYF
TRBV7-2	15	TRBJ2-7	CASSLAPSVGYEQYF
TRBV28	16	TRBJ2-7	CASSLDIAGGENEQYF
TRBV3-1/TRBV3-2	16	TRBJ1-6	CASSQGTVSYNSPLHF